The sequence of this T cell receptor beta chain was determined in a study of T cells in localized non-small cell lung cancer. Comments on this clone: The antigen is not known.

Trimming removed 5 bases at V and 8 bases at J, with 10 bases between. This CDR3 is built from 13 residues. Germline V CDR1 and CDR2: SGHTA, FQGTGA. Sequencing used immunoSEQ multiplex PCR; TCRdb keeps in-frame clones, though not all of them. The table shows roughly 77,000 clones, with around nine tenths occurring only once. General observations from the study: Clonality of T cells reached its maximum in uninvolved adjacent lung, surpassing tumor. Adjacent lung was found to contain a median roughly 58 of the top 100 tumor clones.

This sample comprised peripheral blood, obtained before any cancer treatment. The chain uses TRBV7-3 and TRBJ2-6, with D perhaps matching TRBD1 (5 bases). This clonotype was sampled from a woman aged 35 to 70 with stage I squamous cell lung carcinoma. CDR3 sequence: CASSLAGSNVLTF. CDR3 coding DNA: TGTGCCAGCAGCCTCGCAGGGTCCAACGTCCTGACTTTC.